The clone carrying this T cell receptor beta chain was counted only a few times. The sample comes from a study of T-cell reconstitution after alpha-beta-depleted transplantation in children. As it was prepared, the TCRbeta library received unique molecular identifiers. MiXCR was run by TCRdb on the PCR reads, yielding one entry per CDR3 protein. This sample has about 270,000 distinct CDR3 sequences, with over 8% found just once. The germline gives CDR1 SGHRS, CDR2 YFSETQ. V shed 5 bases and J shed 0 bases, with 13 bases lying between them. The CDR3 extends over 15 amino acids. The source was PBMCs from the stem cell graft donor, collected from the stem cell graft. The gene calls are TRBV5-1 and TRBJ2-3, with D perhaps matching TRBD1 (7 bases). This clonotype was sampled from a human donor who donated a stem cell graft to a child with SCID. Here the CDR3 reads CASSGGGASTDTQYF. CDR3 DNA sequence: TGCGCCAGCAGTGGAGGGGGCGCGAGCACAGATACGCAGTATTTT.